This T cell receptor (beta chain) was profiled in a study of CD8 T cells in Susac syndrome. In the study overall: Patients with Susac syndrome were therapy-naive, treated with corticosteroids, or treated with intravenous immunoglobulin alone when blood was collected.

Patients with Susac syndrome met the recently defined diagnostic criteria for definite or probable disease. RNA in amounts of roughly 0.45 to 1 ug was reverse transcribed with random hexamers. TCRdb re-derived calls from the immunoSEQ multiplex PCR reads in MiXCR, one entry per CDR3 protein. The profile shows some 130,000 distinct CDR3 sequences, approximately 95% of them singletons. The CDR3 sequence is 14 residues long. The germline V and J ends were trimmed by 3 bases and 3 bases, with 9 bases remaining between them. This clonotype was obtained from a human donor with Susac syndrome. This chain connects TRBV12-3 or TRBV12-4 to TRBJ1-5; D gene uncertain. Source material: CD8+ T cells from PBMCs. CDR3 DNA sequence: TGTGCCAGCAGTTTCGTGGGCGACAATCAGCCCCAGCATTTT. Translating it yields CASSFVGDNQPQHF.